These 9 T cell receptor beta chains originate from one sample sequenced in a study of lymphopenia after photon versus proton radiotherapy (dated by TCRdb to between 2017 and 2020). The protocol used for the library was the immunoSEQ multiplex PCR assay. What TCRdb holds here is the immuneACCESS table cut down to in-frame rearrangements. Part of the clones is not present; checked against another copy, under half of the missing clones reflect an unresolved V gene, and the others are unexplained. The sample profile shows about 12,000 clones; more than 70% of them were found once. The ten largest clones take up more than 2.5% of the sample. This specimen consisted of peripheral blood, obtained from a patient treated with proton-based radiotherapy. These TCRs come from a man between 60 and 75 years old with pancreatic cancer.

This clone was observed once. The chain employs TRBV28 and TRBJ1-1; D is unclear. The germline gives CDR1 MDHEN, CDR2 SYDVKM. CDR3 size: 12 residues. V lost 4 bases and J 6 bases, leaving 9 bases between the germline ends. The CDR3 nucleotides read TGTGCCAGCAGTTATATTGTCTCTGAAGCTTTCTTT. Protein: CASSYIVSEAFF. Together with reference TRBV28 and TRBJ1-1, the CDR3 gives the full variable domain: DVKVTQSSRYLVKRTGEKVFLECVQDMDHENMFWYRQDPGLGLRLIYFSYDVKMKEKGDIPEGYSVSREKKERFSLILESASTNQTSMYLCASSYIVSEAFFGQGTRLTVV.

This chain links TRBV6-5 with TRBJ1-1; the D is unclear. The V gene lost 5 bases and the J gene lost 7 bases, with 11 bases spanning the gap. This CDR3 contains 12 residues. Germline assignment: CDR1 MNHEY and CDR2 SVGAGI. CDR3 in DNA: TGTGCCAGCAGTATTTCCCGGGGTGAAGCTTTCTTT. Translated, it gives CASSISRGEAFF.

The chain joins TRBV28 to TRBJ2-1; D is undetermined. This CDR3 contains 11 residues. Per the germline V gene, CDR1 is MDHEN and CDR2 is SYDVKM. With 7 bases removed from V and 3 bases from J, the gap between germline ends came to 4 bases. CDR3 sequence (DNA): TGTGCCAGCATCCACTACAATGAGCAGTTCTTC. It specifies CASIHYNEQFF.

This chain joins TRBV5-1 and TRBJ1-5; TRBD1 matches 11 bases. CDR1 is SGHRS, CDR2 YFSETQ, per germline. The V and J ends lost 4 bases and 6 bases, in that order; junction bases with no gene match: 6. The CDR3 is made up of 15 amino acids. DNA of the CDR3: TGCGCCAGCAGCCGCGGGACAGGGGGACGTCAGCCCCAGCATTTT. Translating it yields CASSRGTGGRQPQHF.

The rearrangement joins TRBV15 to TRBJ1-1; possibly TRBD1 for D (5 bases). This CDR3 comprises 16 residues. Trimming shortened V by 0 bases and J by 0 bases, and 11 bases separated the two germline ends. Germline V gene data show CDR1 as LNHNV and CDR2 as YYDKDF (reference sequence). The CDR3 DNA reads TGTGCCACCAGCAGAGATCTGACAGCCATGAACACTGAAGCTTTCTTT. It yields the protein CATSRDLTAMNTEAFF.

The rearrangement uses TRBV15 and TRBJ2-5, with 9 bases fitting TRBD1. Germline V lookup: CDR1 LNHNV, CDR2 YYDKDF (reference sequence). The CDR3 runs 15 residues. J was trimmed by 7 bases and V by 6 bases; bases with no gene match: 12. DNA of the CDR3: TGTGCCACCAGACCCGGGACAGGGTCTGGTGGGACCCAGTACTTC. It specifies CATRPGTGSGGTQYF. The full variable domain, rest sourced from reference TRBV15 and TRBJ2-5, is DAMVIQNPRYQVTQFGKPVTLSCSQTLNHNVMYWYQQKSSQAPKLLFHYYDKDFNNEADTPDNFQSRRPNTSFCFLDIRSPGLGDTAMYLCATRPGTGSGGTQYFGPGTRLLVL.

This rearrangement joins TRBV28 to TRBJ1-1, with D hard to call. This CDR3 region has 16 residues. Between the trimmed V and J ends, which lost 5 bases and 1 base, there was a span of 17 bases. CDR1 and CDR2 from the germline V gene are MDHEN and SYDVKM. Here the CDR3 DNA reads TGTGCCAGCAGTAAGTCGACTTGGCTCAAGAACACTGAAGCTTTCTTT. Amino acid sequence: CASSKSTWLKNTEAFF.

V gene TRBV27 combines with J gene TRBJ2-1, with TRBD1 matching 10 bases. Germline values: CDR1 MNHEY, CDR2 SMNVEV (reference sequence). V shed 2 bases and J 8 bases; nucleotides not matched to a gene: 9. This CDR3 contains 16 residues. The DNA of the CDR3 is TGTGCCAGCAGTTTAAGAGGGACAGGGGTTGGTGATGAGCAGTTCTTC. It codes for CASSLRGTGVGDEQFF.

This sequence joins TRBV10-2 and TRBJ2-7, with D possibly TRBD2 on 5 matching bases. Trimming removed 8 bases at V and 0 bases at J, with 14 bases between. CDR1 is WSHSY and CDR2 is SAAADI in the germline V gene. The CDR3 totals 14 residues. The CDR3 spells CASSGGLHSYEQYF. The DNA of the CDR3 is TGCGCCAGCTCGGGCGGACTTCACTCCTACGAGCAGTACTTC.